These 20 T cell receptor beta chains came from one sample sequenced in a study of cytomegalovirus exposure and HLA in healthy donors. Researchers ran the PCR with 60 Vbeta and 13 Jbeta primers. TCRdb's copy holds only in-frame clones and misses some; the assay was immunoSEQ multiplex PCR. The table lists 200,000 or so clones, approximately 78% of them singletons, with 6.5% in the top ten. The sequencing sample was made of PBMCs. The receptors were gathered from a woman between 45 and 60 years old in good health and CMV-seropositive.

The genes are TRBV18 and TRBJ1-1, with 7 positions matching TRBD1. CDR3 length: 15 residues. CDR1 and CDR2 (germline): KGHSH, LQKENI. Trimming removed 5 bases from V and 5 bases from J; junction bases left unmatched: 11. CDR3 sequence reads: CASSEVQGFRTEAFF. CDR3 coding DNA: TGTGCCAGCTCAGAAGTACAGGGGTTCCGGACTGAAGCTTTCTTT. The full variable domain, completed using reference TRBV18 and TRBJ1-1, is NAGVMQNPRHLVRRRGQEARLRCSPMKGHSHVYWYRQLPEEGLKFMVYLQKENIIDESGMPKERFSAEFPKEGPSILRIQQVVRGDSAAYFCASSEVQGFRTEAFFGQGTRLTVV.

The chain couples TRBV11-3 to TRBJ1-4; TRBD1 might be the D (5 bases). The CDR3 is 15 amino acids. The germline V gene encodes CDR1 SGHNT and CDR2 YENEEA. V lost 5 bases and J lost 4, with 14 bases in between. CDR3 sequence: CASSPVDSFNEKLFF. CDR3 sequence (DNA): TGTGCCAGCAGCCCGGTAGACAGTTTTAATGAAAAACTGTTTTTT.

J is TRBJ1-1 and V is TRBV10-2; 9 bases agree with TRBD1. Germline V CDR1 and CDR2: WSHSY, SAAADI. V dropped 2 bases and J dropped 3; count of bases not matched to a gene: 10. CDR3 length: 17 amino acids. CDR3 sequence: CASSETRDRARDTEAFF. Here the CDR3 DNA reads TGCGCCAGCAGTGAGACCAGGGACAGGGCAAGAGACACTGAAGCTTTCTTT.

This CDR3 reads CASSKGTSGSIYEQYF. The DNA of the CDR3 is TGTGCCAGCAGCAAAGGGACTAGCGGGAGTATCTACGAGCAGTACTTC. V gene TRBV21-1 combines with J gene TRBJ2-7; the D call in the table, TRBD2, was not verified against the DNA. TRBV21-1 is annotated as a pseudogene. The CDR3 extends over 16 amino acids.

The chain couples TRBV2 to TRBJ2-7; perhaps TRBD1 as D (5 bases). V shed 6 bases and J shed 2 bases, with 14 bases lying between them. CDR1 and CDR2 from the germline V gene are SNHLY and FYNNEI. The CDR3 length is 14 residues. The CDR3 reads CASRDTFLAYEQYF. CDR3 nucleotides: TGTGCCAGCAGGGACACCTTTCTCGCCTACGAGCAGTACTTC.

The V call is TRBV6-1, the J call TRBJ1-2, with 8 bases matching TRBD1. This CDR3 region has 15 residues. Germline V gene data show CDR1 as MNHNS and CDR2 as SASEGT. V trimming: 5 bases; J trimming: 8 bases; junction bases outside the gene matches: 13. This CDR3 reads CASSMTGALTRGYTF. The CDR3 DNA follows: TGTGCCAGCAGTATGACAGGGGCCCTAACTAGGGGCTACACCTTC.

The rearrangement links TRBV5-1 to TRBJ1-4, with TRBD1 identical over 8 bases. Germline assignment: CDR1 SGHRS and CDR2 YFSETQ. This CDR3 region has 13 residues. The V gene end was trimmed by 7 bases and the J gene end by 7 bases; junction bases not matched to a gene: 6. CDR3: CASAGQDSEKLFF. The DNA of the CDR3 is TGCGCCAGCGCGGGACAGGACAGTGAAAAACTGTTTTTT. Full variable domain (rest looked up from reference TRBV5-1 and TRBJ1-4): KAGVTQTPRYLIKTRGQQVTLSCSPISGHRSVSWYQQTPGQGLQFLFEYFSETQRNKGNFPGRFSGRQFSNSRSEMNVSTLELGDSALYLCASAGQDSEKLFFGSGTQLSVL.

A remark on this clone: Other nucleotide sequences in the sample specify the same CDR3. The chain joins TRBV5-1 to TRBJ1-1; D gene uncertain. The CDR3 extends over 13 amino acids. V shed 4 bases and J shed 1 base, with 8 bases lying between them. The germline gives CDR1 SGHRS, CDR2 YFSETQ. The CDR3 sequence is CASSRQENTEAFF. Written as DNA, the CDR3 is TGCGCCAGCAGCCGCCAGGAGAACACTGAAGCTTTCTTT.

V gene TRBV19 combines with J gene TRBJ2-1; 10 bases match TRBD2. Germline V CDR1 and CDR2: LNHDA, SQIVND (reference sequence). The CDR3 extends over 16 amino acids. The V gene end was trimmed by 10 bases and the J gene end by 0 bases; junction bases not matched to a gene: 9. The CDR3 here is CATARTSGDSYNEQFF. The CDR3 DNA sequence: TGTGCCACCGCCCGGACTAGCGGAGACTCCTACAATGAGCAGTTCTTC.

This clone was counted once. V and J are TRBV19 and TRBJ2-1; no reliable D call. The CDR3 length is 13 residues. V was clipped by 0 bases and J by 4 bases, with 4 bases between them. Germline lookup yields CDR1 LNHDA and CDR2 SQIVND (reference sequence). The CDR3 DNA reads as TGTGCCAGTAGTATAGAGGAGTACAATGAGCAGTTCTTC. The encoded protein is CASSIEEYNEQFF.

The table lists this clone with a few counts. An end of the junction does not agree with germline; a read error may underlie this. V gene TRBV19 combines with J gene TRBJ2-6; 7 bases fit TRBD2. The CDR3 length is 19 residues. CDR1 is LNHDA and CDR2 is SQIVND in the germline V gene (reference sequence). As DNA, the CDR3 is TGTGCCAGTAGTAGACCCCCAACGGGGGGTCTCTCTGGGGCCAACGGCCTGACTTTC. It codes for CASSRPPTGGLSGANGLTF.

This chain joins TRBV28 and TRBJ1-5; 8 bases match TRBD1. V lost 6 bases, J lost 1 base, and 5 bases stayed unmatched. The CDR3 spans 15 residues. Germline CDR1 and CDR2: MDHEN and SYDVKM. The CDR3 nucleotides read TGTGCCAGCAGGACAGGGGAGGCGAGCAATCAGCCCCAGCATTTT. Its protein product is CASRTGEASNQPQHF.

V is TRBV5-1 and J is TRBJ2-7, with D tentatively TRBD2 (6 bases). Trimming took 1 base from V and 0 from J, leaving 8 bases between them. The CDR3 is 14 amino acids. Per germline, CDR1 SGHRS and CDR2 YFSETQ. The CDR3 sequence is CASSLRGGSYEQYF. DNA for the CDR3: TGCGCCAGCAGCTTGAGGGGAGGCTCCTACGAGCAGTACTTC. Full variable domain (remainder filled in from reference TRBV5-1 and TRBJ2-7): KAGVTQTPRYLIKTRGQQVTLSCSPISGHRSVSWYQQTPGQGLQFLFEYFSETQRNKGNFPGRFSGRQFSNSRSEMNVSTLELGDSALYLCASSLRGGSYEQYFGPGTRLTVT.

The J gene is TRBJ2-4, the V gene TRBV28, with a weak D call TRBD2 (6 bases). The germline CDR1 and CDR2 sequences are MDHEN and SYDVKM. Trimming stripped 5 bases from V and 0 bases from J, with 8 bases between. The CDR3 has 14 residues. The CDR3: CASSAGGAKNIQYF. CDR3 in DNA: TGTGCCAGCAGTGCCGGGGGAGCCAAAAACATTCAGTACTTC.

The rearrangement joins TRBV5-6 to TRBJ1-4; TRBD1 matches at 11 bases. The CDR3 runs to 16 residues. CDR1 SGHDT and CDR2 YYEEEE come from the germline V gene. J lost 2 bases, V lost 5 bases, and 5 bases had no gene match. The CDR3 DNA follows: TGTGCCAGCAGTTCGGACAGGGGGCGGACTAATGAAAAACTGTTTTTT. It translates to CASSSDRGRTNEKLFF.

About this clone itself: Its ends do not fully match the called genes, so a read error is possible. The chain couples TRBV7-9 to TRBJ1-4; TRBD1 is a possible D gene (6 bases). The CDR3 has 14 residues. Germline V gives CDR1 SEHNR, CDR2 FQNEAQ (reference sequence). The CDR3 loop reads CSSSPYRENEKLFF. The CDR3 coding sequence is TGTTCCAGCAGCCCATACAGGGAGAATGAAAAACTGTTTTTT. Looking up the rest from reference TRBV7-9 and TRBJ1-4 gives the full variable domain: DTGVSQNPRHKITKRGQNVTFRCDPISEHNRLYWYRQTLGQGPEFLTYFQNEAQLEKSRLLSDRFSAERPKGSFSTLEIQRTEQGDSAMYLCSSSPYRENEKLFFGSGTQLSVL.

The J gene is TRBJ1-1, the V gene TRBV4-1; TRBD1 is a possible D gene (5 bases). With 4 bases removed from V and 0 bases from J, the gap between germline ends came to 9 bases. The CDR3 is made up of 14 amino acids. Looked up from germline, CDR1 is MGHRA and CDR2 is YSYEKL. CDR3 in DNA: TGCGCCAGCAGCCCCAGGGCCATGAACACTGAAGCTTTCTTT. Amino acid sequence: CASSPRAMNTEAFF.

This CDR3 reads CASSSSRGLAGVYNEQFF. CDR3 DNA: TGTGCCAGCAGCTCTTCACGAGGATTAGCGGGAGTTTACAATGAGCAGTTCTTC. The rearrangement links TRBV27 to TRBJ2-1; 9 nucleotides match TRBD2. The CDR3 is made up of 18 amino acids. Trimming took 6 bases from V and 4 from J; bases not matched to a gene: 16. Per germline, CDR1 MNHEY and CDR2 SMNVEV (reference sequence).

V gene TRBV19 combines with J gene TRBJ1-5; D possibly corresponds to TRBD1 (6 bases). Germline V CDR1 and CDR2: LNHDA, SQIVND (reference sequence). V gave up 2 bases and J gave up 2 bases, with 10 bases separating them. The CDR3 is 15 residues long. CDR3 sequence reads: CASSIQGHGNQPQHF. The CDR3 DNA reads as TGTGCCAGTAGTATACAGGGGCACGGCAATCAGCCCCAGCATTTT.

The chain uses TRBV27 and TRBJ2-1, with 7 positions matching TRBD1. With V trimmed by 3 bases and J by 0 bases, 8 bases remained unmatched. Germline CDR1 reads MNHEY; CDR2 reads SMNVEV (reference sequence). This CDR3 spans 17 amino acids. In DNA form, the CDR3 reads TGTGCCAGCAGTTTGGCGACAGGGCAAAGCTCCTACAATGAGCAGTTCTTC. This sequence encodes CASSLATGQSSYNEQFF.